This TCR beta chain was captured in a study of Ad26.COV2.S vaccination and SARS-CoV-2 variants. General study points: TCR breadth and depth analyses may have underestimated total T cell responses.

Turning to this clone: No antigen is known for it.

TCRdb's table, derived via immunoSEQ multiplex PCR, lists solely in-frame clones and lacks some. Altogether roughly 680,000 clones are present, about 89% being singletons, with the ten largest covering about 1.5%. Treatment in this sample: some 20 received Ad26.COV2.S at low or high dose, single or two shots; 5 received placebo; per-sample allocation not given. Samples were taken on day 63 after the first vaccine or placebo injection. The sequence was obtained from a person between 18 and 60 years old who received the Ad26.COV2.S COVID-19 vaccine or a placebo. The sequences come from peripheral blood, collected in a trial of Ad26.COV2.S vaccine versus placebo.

The DNA for the CDR3 is TGTGCCAGCAGTACTCCCGGGGCAACAGATACGCAGTATTTT. Residues: CASSTPGATDTQYF. V gene TRBV6-5 combines with J gene TRBJ2-3, with D perhaps given as TRBD1 or TRBD2 (5 bases each). The CDR3 loop spans 14 amino acids. With 5 bases removed from V and 3 bases from J, the gap between germline ends came to 12 bases. Germline V CDR1 and CDR2: MNHEY, SVGAGI.